The rows below give T cell receptor beta chains drawn from one sample of a study of blood T cells in healthy people across ages. Each CDR3 protein gets one entry after TCRdb re-called the 5' RACE reads with MiXCR. The repertoire holds 800,000 to 1,000,000 distinct CDR3 sequences, with roughly 48% as singletons. The sequenced sample was blood. Source of these receptors: a man aged 25 to 40 in good health. Each CDR3 is given with its conserved first and last residue. Fields, in order: V gene, clone size, J gene, D gene, CDR3 DNA, CDR3 protein. A D gene is named only where the DNA matches it firmly. Clone size appears in some rows only: once, few, many, or a class for an expanded clone.

TRBV11-1	.	TRBJ2-5	TRBD2	TGTGCCGGCAGCTTCCAGCGGGGAAGCCAAGAGACCCAGTACTTC	CAGSFQRGSQETQYF
TRBV5-4	.	TRBJ1-2	TRBD1	TGTGCCAGCAGCTGGGGGGACAGGGCGCTTTATGGCTACACCTTC	CASSWGDRALYGYTF
TRBV5-2	.	TRBJ2-3	.	TGCGCCAGCAACCAAGATCCCCTAGCGGGGGCAGATACGCAGTATTTT	CASNQDPLAGADTQYF
TRBV12-3/TRBV12-4	few	TRBJ2-1	TRBD2	TGTGCCAGCAGACGCGGGACTAGCAACAATGAGCAGTTCTTC	CASRRGTSNNEQFF
TRBV7-2	.	TRBJ2-5	.	TGTGCCAGCAGCACAAGACAAGAGACCCAGTACTTC	CASSTRQETQYF
TRBV6-1	.	TRBJ1-2	TRBD1	TGTGCCAGCATCTTAGGACAGGGGTTCTCTGGCTACACCTTC	CASILGQGFSGYTF
TRBV6-2/TRBV6-3	.	TRBJ2-5	.	TGTGCCAGCAGTCCCAGGAGGATGACGCAAGAGACCCAGTACTTC	CASSPRRMTQETQYF
TRBV28	.	TRBJ2-5	TRBD2	TGTGCCAGCAGTTTTGCTAGCGGGGGAAGACAAGAGACCCAGTACTTC	CASSFASGGRQETQYF
TRBV7-6	.	TRBJ1-6	TRBD1	TGTGCCAGCAGCTTAGAGGGACAGGGCTTCAGCTCCTATAATTCACCCCTCCACTTT	CASSLEGQGFSSYNSPLHF
TRBV7-2	.	TRBJ2-1	TRBD1	TGTGCCAGCAGCTTTCGTGGGACAGGGGTGCACAATGAGCAGTTCTTC	CASSFRGTGVHNEQFF
TRBV4-2	few	TRBJ2-1	.	TGTGCCAGCAGCCAAGTCGCGGAGGAAACCTACAATGAGCAGTTCTTC	CASSQVAEETYNEQFF
TRBV2	few	TRBJ1-6	TRBD1	TGTGCCAGACGGACAGGGAGTAATTCACCCCTCCACTTT	CARRTGSNSPLHF
TRBV20-1	.	TRBJ2-7	.	TGCAGTGCTGGTGGGACGGATTCCTACGAGCAGTACTTC	CSAGGTDSYEQYF
TRBV6-1	.	TRBJ2-1	.	TGTGCCAGCAGTGAAGGGGCCCCTTCAGGGAAAAGCTCCTACAATGAGCAGTTCTTC	CASSEGAPSGKSSYNEQFF
TRBV7-3	.	TRBJ2-2	.	TGTGCCAGCAGCGAAACTACGAACACCGGGGAGCTGTTTTTT	CASSETTNTGELFF
TRBV7-2	.	TRBJ2-2	TRBD2	TGTGCCAGCAGCTACAGGAGCGGGGGGACAGCAAACACCGGGGAGCTGTTTTTT	CASSYRSGGTANTGELFF
TRBV28	.	TRBJ2-7	.	TGTGCCAGCAACGAGGAAACGGAGGCAGGAGCCTACGAGCAGTACTTC	CASNEETEAGAYEQYF
TRBV28	.	TRBJ1-5	.	TGTGCCAGCAGTTGGCGGAATCAGCCCCCGCATTTT	CASSWRNQPPHF
TRBV7-9	.	TRBJ2-7	.	TGTGCCAGCAGCTTAGTCGGGCAGGGTAGCCAGGAGCAGTACTTC	CASSLVGQGSQEQYF
TRBV29-1	many	TRBJ2-1	TRBD1	TGCAGCGCCGGACAGGGGGCGTACAATGAGCAGTTCTTC	CSAGQGAYNEQFF
TRBV12-5	.	TRBJ1-1	.	TGTGCTAGTGCCCCTGGCGGCAGGCTAAACACTGAAGCTTTCTTT	CASAPGGRLNTEAFF
TRBV7-9	.	TRBJ2-3	.	TGTGCCAGCAGCCTTACGAGGGACAACACAGATACGCAGTATTTT	CASSLTRDNTDTQYF
TRBV4-2	.	TRBJ2-3	TRBD2	TGTGCCAGCAGCCAAGGGGGACTAGAACGCAATACGCAGTATTTT	CASSQGGLERNTQYF
TRBV6-1	.	TRBJ1-2	TRBD1	TGTGCCAGCAGAAACGGGATAGGGCAGGGGGTTTGGCATGGCTACACCTTC	CASRNGIGQGVWHGYTF
TRBV6-6	.	TRBJ2-5	TRBD2	TGTGCCAGCACCCGGACTAGCGGGGGCCACCAAGAGACCCAGTACTTC	CASTRTSGGHQETQYF
TRBV20-1	.	TRBJ2-5	TRBD2	TGCAGTGCTAGACCGGGGACTAGCGGGGATCTGGAGACCCAGTACTTC	CSARPGTSGDLETQYF
TRBV4-2	.	TRBJ2-7	.	TGTGCCAGCAGCCAGGGCTTCCCCTCCTACGAGCAGTACTTC	CASSQGFPSYEQYF
TRBV6-1	once	TRBJ1-6	TRBD1	TGTGCCAGCAGATCCCAGTCTCAGGGGGTTTCATCCCTCCACTTT	CASRSQSQGVSSLHF
TRBV4-3	.	TRBJ1-2	.	TGCGCCAGCAGCCAAGATTTGAAAGTTAAGGGCTACACCTTC	CASSQDLKVKGYTF
TRBV5-6	.	TRBJ2-1	TRBD2	TGTGCCAGCAGCCTGACTAGCGGGGGGTACTTCGGCGATGAGCAGTTCTTC	CASSLTSGGYFGDEQFF
TRBV7-6	.	TRBJ2-7	TRBD2	TGTGCCAGCAGCCGGGGGACTAGCGGGGGCCTTACCGAGCAGTACTTC	CASSRGTSGGLTEQYF
TRBV5-6	.	TRBJ2-4	TRBD1	TGTGCCAGCAGCTTGCGACGGACAGGTACCAACATTCAGTACTTC	CASSLRRTGTNIQYF
TRBV7-9	.	TRBJ2-7	TRBD2	TGTGCCAGCAGCTCGCTAGCGGGGACGAGCGAGCAGTACTTC	CASSSLAGTSEQYF
TRBV4-1	.	TRBJ2-1	.	TGCGCCAGCAGCCAAGCTTGGCGGGCCAGCTCCTACAATGAGCAGTTCTTC	CASSQAWRASSYNEQFF
TRBV21-1	.	TRBJ2-7	.	TGTGCCAGCAGCAAATGTAATAGCGGGGGGGCTCGTTACGAGCAGTACTTC	CASSKCNSGGARYEQYF
TRBV20-1	.	TRBJ2-7	TRBD1	TGCAGTGCCCATGTCTGGACAGGGCCCTACGAGCAGTACTTC	CSAHVWTGPYEQYF
TRBV5-5	.	TRBJ1-2	.	TGTGCCAGCAGCTTCGGGAGAGAGGTTAACTATGGCTACACCTTC	CASSFGREVNYGYTF
TRBV5-1	.	TRBJ2-7	TRBD1	TGCGCCAGCACGATGGGGACAGGGTTGTACGAGCAGTACTTC	CASTMGTGLYEQYF
TRBV11-2	.	TRBJ2-7	.	TGTGCCAGCAGCTTAGATAGGATCGGGACCTCCTACGAGCAGTACTTC	CASSLDRIGTSYEQYF
TRBV5-1	.	TRBJ1-1	TRBD1	TGCGCCAGCAGCCCAGCTCCCGGGACAGAGAACACTGAAGCTTTCTTT	CASSPAPGTENTEAFF
TRBV20-1	few	TRBJ2-3	.	TGCAGTGCTGTCCGCTTGACAGATACGCAGTATTTT	CSAVRLTDTQYF
TRBV28	few	TRBJ2-7	TRBD1	TGTGCCAGCAGTCCGATGGGACAGTACGAGCAGTACTTC	CASSPMGQYEQYF
TRBV6-5	.	TRBJ2-5	.	TGTGCCAGCAGTTACCAGGAGCCACGTAGGGGGTCGACCCAGTACTTC	CASSYQEPRRGSTQYF
TRBV20-1	many	TRBJ2-1	.	TGCAGTGCTAGAGAAGAGCAGTTCTTC	CSAREEQFF
TRBV12-3/TRBV12-4	few	TRBJ2-5	TRBD2	TGTGCCAGCAGGGGGACTAGCAGCGAGACCCAGTACTTC	CASRGTSSETQYF
TRBV29-1	many	TRBJ2-7	TRBD1	TGCAGCGTCGGAGCAGGGGGCAAAACTTTCGAGCAGTACTTC	CSVGAGGKTFEQYF
TRBV3-1	few	TRBJ1-4	.	TGTGCCAGCAGCCAAGATCTACGGGGGAATGAAAAACTGTTTTTT	CASSQDLRGNEKLFF
TRBV20-1	.	TRBJ1-2	.	TGCAGTGCTAGAGGGCACAGGGCATTGGATGGCTACACCTTC	CSARGHRALDGYTF
TRBV28	once	TRBJ2-4	.	TGTGCCAGCAGTTTACTGGGATGGGAGCAGCACTTC	CASSLLGWEQHF
TRBV28	.	TRBJ2-5	.	TGTGCCAGCAGTTATAGTCAGGGATTGGGGACGCTCCAAGAGACCCAGTACTTC	CASSYSQGLGTLQETQYF
TRBV20-1	once	TRBJ2-1	TRBD2	TGCAGTGCTACGCCGGGACTAAACCATGAGCAGTTCTTC	CSATPGLNHEQFF
TRBV30	.	TRBJ1-1	.	TGTGCCTGGAGTGTAGTTGCGGGTGAAGCTTTCTTT	CAWSVVAGEAFF
TRBV21-1	.	TRBJ2-1	.	TGTGCCAGCAGCAAGGAAGGTGGGGTCAATGAGCAGTTCTTC	CASSKEGGVNEQFF
TRBV12-3/TRBV12-4	.	TRBJ1-2	.	TGTGCCAGCAGTTTTATGGGGGACGCCTATGGCTACACCTTC	CASSFMGDAYGYTF
TRBV2	few	TRBJ2-7	TRBD1	TGTGCCAGCAGTGAACAAGGGACAGGAGGGTACGAGCAGTACTTC	CASSEQGTGGYEQYF
TRBV7-9	once	TRBJ2-1	TRBD2	TGTGCCAGCCAATCATATGGGTCCCGGACTAGCACGTTCTTC	CASQSYGSRTSTFF
TRBV14	.	TRBJ2-5	.	TGTGCCAGCAGCCAAGTCCGGGACTTCCAAGAGACCCAGTACTTC	CASSQVRDFQETQYF
TRBV4-1	few	TRBJ2-7	TRBD1	TGCGCCAGCAGCCCCGACAGGGGAGACTACGAGCAGTACTTC	CASSPDRGDYEQYF